These T cell receptor beta chains were read from a single sample in a study of graft-versus-host responses after intestinal transplantation. Measured with immunoSEQ multiplex PCR; TCRdb has only the in-frame clones, and not every one. The data hold tens of thousands of clones, with approximately 92% observed a single time. The antigens these receptors bind are not known. Source: unstimulated CD4+ T cells sorted from spleen or lymph node cells, taken before intestinal transplant. These receptors were taken from a human donor who received an intestinal transplant. The CDR3 runs from the conserved cysteine through the conserved F or W. The D gene is left open where the match is weak. Clone size, where shown, is once, few, many, or a class for clones that have expanded.

TRBV6-6	TRBJ1-2	-	-	CASSYSRGVYGYTF	TGTGCCAGCAGTTACTCGAGGGGAGTCTATGGCTACACCTTC
TRBV6-5	TRBJ2-7	-	TRBD1	CASSEWTGGEQYF	TGTGCCAGCAGTGAATGGACAGGGGGCGAGCAGTACTTC
TRBV7-9	TRBJ2-2	-	-	CASIPYSSPNTGELFF	TGTGCCAGCATCCCGTATAGCTCCCCGAACACCGGGGAGCTGTTTTTT
TRBV6-5	TRBJ1-1	-	TRBD1	CASSYSAQGAAFF	TGTGCCAGCAGTTACTCGGCCCAGGGGGCGGCTTTCTTT
TRBV7-2	TRBJ2-3	-	TRBD1	CASSLVTLDRGTDTQYF	TGTGCCAGCAGCTTAGTCACCTTGGACAGGGGCACAGATACGCAGTATTTT
TRBV12-5	TRBJ2-1	-	-	CASGLVRGAVHNEQFF	TGTGCTAGTGGTTTGGTACGGGGGGCCGTTCACAATGAGCAGTTCTTC
TRBV29-1	TRBJ2-1	-	-	CSVDGNRNNEQFF	TGCAGCGTGGACGGGAATAGGAACAATGAGCAGTTCTTC
TRBV11-3	TRBJ2-3	-	-	CASSLGGGPDTQYF	TGTGCCAGCAGCTTAGGGGGGGGGCCAGATACGCAGTATTTT
TRBV2	TRBJ1-1	-	TRBD1	CASRSDRTNTEAFF	TGTGCCAGCAGGTCGGACAGGACGAACACTGAAGCTTTCTTT
TRBV10-2	TRBJ1-6	-	-	CASRDGHSPLHF	TGCGCCAGCAGGGACGGGCATTCACCCCTCCACTTT
TRBV28	TRBJ2-5	-	-	CASKEVNFQETQYF	TGTGCCAGCAAAGAGGTAAACTTCCAAGAGACCCAGTACTTC
TRBV7-9	TRBJ2-1	-	-	CASSSLRGSYNEQFF	TGTGCCAGCAGTTCCTTGCGGGGCTCCTACAATGAGCAGTTCTTC
TRBV19	TRBJ1-3	-	TRBD1	CASDRGPSSGNTIYF	TGTGCCAGCGACAGGGGTCCTAGCTCTGGAAACACCATATATTTT
TRBV13	TRBJ2-2	-	TRBD1	CASSPQGATGELFF	TGTGCCAGCAGCCCACAGGGGGCGACCGGGGAGCTGTTTTTT
TRBV28	TRBJ1-1	-	-	CASSSLGEAESKAFF	TGTGCCAGCAGTTCCCTCGGGGAGGCTGAATCAAAGGCTTTCTTT
TRBV30	TRBJ1-2	once	TRBD1	CAWSGGGFDGYTF	TGTGCCTGGAGCGGAGGGGGCTTCGATGGCTACACCTTC
TRBV20-1	TRBJ2-3	-	TRBD2	CSAGGSRYF	TGCAGTGCCGGGGGGAGTAGGTATTTT
TRBV9	TRBJ1-5	-	TRBD1	CASSPTTGVGQPQHF	TGTGCCAGCAGCCCAACGACAGGGGTGGGTCAGCCCCAGCATTTT
TRBV5-7	TRBJ2-7	-	-	CASSLFRGVLAAPWEQYF	TGTGCCAGCAGCTTGTTCAGGGGAGTCTTAGCGGCCCCTTGGGAGCAGTACTTC
TRBV7-8	TRBJ1-2	-	-	CASSLAGNYGYTF	TGTGCCAGCAGCTTAGCAGGGAACTATGGCTACACCTTC
TRBV9	TRBJ1-1	-	TRBD1	CASSVARTGFSEAFF	TGTGCCAGCAGCGTCGCGCGGACAGGGTTCTCTGAAGCTTTCTTT